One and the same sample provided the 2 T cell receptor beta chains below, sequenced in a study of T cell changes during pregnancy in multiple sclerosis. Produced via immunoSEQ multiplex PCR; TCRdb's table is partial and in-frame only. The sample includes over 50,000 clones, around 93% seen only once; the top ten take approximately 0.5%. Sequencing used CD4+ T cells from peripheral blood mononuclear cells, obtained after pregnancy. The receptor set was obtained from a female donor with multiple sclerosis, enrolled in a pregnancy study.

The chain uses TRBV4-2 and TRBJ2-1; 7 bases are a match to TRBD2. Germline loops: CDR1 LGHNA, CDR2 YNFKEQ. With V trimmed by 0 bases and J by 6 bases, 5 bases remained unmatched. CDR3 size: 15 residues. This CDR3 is CASSQDPGTTNEQFF. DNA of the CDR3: TGTGCCAGCAGCCAAGACCCCGGGACTACCAATGAGCAGTTCTTC.

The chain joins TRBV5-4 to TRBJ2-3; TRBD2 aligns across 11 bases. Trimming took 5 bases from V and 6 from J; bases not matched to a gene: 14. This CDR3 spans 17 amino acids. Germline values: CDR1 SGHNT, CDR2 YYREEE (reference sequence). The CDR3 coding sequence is TGTGCCAGCAGAACTACCGGGACTAGCGGAGCCTACGATACGCAGTATTTT. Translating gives CASRTTGTSGAYDTQYF.